This T cell receptor beta chain was sequenced in a study of cytomegalovirus exposure and HLA in healthy donors. Study-wide results and caveats: Reports described diagnosis of cytomegalovirus status by the classifier as highly specific and sensitive. Through in vitro validation, three CMV-associated chains were shown to be specific for CMV antigens.

V lost 6 bases, J lost 2 bases, and 23 bases stayed unmatched. CDR1 and CDR2 from the germline V gene are MNHEY and SMNVEV (reference sequence). CDR3 length: 20 residues. The study ran its PCR with 60 Vbeta and 13 Jbeta primers. Only in-frame clones appear in the TCRdb table, and some are missing; sequencing was by immunoSEQ multiplex PCR. The sample contains 150,000 to 200,000 clones, 70% to 80% of which appear only once. A note on this clone: What it binds is not known.

The sequenced sample consisted of PBMCs. The sequence came from a woman aged 45-60 years in good health and CMV-seronegative. This chain uses TRBV27 with TRBJ2-7; 9 bases agree with TRBD1. The CDR3 bases are TGTGCCAGCAGCCCTTCCGGACAGGGGAAAACACGATCGCCAACCTACGAGCAGTACTTC. Translation gives CASSPSGQGKTRSPTYEQYF.